This TCR beta chain emerged from a study of vaccination effects on CD4 cells after COVID-19. Sequencing was performed with immunoSEQ multiplex PCR; in TCRdb, only in-frame clones are kept and a portion is missing. The table shows tens of thousands of clones, with about two thirds occurring only once. Sequencing followed a ViraFEST assay step that expanded antigen-specific CD4+ T cells with viral peptide pools. A 10-day culture period preceded the isolation of CD4+ T cells. Vaccine recipients lacked prior SARS-CoV-2 infection and had negative nucleocapsid antibodies. Cultures got half-medium changes with IL-2 on days 3 and 7. With regard to this clone: Its specificity is unknown.

The sequencing used CD4+ T cells from PBMCs cultured with HCoV-OC43 spike peptides, collected before COVID-19 vaccination. Subset described: HCoV-OC43 spike overlapping peptide pool stimulation. The clonotype comes from a human donor who received a COVID-19 vaccine.

The CDR3 DNA is TGTGCCAGCTCATCTGTCCGAGGGGGGAACACTGAAGCTTTCTTT. It yields the protein CASSSVRGGNTEAFF. J is TRBJ1-1 and V is TRBV18; tentative D call: TRBD1 (6 bases). The CDR3 covers 15 residues. Germline V gene data show CDR1 as KGHSH and CDR2 as LQKENI. V was shortened by 5 bases and J by 1 base, with 14 bases between the two germline ends.